The clone carrying this T cell receptor beta chain was seen a few times. The V segment lost 7 bases and the J segment 7 bases; nucleotides outside the gene matches: 13. CDR1 is GTSNPN and CDR2 is SVGIG in the germline V gene (reference sequence). The CDR3 is 14 amino acids. Participant age was roughly 18 to 95 years, and participants resided in fewer than 30 US areas. Symptom resolution, clearance, or two negative PCRs marked donors in Cohort 3 as recovered. Sequenced by immunoSEQ multiplex PCR; TCRdb stores in-frame clones only, minus some. The data hold around 430,000 clones, with around nine tenths observed a single time. The data are from a study of blood T cell repertoires in COVID-19.

This clonotype was sampled from a woman in her 50s who had recovered from COVID-19. J is TRBJ1-3 and V is TRBV30; 7 bases are a match to TRBD1. Input material: PBMCs or T cells enriched from blood (not recorded which). CDR3 sequence: CASGRGQGDNTIYF. The CDR3 nucleotides read TGTGCCTCGGGGAGAGGTCAGGGGGATAACACCATATATTTT.